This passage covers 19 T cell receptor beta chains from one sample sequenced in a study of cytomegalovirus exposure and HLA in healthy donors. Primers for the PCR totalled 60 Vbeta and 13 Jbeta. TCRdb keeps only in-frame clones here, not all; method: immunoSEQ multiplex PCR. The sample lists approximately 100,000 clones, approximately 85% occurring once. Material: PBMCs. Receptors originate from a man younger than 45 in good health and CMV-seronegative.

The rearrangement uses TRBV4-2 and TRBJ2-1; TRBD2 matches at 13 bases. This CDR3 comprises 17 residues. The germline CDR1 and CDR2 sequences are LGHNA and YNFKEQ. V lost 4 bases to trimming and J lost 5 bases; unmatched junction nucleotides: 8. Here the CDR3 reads CASSPVTTSGGNNEQFF. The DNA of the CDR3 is TGTGCCAGCAGCCCCGTAACGACTAGCGGGGGGAACAATGAGCAGTTCTTC.

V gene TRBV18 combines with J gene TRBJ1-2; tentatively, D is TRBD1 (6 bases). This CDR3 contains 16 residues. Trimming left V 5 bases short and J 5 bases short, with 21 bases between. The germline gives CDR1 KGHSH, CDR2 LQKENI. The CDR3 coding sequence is TGTGCCAGCTCAACTGGGGCAGGGGATTCTGGGTATGGCTACACCTTC. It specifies CASSTGAGDSGYGYTF.

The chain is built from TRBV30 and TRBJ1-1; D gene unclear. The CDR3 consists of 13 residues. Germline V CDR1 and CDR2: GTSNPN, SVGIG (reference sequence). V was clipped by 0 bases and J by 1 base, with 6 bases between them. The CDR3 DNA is TGTGCCTGGAGTGTACTCAAGAACACTGAAGCTTTCTTT. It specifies CAWSVLKNTEAFF.

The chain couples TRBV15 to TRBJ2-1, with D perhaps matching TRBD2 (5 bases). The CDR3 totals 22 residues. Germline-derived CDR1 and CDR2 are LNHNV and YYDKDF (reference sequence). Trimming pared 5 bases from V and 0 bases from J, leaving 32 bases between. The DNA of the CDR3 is TGTGCCACCAGCGATACCTTTTTAATGGACGCGGGCGGTACGAGCTCCTACAATGAGCAGTTCTTC. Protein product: CATSDTFLMDAGGTSSYNEQFF.

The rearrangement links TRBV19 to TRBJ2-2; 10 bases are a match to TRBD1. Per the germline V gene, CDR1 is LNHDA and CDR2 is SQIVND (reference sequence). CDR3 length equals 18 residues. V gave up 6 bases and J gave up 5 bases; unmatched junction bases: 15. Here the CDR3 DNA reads TGTGCCAGTAGCCTTCGCCGTCGGGGACAGGGGCAAACCGGGGAGCTGTTTTTT. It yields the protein CASSLRRRGQGQTGELFF.

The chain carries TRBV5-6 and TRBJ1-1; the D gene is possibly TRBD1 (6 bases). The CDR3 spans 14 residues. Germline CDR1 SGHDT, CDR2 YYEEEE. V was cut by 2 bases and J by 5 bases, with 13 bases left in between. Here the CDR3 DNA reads TGTGCCAGCAGCTTTGACGCAGGGGAGACTGAAGCTTTCTTT. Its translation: CASSFDAGETEAFF.

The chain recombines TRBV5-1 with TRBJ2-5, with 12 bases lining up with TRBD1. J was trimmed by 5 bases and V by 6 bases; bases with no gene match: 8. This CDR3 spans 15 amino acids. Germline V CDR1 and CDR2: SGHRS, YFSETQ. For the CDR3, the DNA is TGCGCCAGCACCCTGGGACAGGGGGCATTTGAGACCCAGTACTTC. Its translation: CASTLGQGAFETQYF.

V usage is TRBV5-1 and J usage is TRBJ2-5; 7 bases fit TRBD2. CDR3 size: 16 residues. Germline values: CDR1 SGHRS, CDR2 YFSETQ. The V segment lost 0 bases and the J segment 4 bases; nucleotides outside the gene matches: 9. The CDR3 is CASSLDRRGEGETQYF. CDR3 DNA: TGCGCCAGCAGCTTGGACCGACGAGGGGAGGGAGAGACCCAGTACTTC.

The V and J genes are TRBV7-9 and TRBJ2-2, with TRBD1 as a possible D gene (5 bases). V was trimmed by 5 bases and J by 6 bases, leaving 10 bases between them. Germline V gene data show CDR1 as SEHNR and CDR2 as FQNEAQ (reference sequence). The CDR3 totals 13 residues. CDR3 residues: CASSSLGAGELFF. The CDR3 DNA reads TGTGCCAGCAGCAGTCTAGGGGCCGGGGAGCTGTTTTTT.

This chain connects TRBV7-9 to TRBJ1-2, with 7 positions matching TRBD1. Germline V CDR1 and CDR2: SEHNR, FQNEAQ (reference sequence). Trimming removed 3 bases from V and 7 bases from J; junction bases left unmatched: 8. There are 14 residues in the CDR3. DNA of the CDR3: TGTGCCAGCAGCTTCATGGAGGGGGCGCCTGGCTACACCTTC. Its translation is CASSFMEGAPGYTF.

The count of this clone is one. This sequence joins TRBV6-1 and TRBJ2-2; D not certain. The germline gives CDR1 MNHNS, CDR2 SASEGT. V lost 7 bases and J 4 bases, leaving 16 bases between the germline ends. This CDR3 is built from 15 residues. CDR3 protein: CASMHVLVGTGELFF. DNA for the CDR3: TGTGCCAGCATGCACGTTTTAGTTGGCACCGGGGAGCTGTTTTTT.

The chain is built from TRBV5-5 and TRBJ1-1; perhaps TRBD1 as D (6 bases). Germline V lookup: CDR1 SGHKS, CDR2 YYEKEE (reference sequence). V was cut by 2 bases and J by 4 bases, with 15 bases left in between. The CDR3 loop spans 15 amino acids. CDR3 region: CASSLEGGIVTEAFF. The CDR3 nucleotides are TGTGCCAGCAGCTTAGAAGGGGGAATCGTCACTGAAGCTTTCTTT.

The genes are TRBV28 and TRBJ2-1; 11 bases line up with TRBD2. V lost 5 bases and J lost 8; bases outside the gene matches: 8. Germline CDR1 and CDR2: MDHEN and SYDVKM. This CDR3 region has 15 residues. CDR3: CASSVTSGKRHEQFF. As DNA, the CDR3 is TGTGCCAGCAGTGTGACTAGCGGGAAACGCCATGAGCAGTTCTTC.

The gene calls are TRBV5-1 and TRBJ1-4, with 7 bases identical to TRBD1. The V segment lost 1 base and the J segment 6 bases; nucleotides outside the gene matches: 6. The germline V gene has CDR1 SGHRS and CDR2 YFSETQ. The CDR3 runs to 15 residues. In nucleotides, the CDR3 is TGCGCCAGCAGCTTGAACAGGGGAACGGATGAAAAACTGTTTTTT. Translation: CASSLNRGTDEKLFF.

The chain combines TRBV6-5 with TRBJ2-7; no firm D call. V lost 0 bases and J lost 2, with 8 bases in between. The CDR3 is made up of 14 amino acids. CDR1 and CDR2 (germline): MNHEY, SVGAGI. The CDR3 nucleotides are TGTGCCAGCAGTTACTCGTCACAGCCCTACGAGCAGTACTTC. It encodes CASSYSSQPYEQYF.

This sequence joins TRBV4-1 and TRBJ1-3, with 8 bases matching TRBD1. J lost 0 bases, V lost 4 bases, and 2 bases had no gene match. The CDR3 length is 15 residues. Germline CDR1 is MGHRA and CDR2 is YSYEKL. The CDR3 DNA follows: TGCGCCAGCAGCCGGACAGGGCTCTCTGGAAACACCATATATTTT. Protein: CASSRTGLSGNTIYF.

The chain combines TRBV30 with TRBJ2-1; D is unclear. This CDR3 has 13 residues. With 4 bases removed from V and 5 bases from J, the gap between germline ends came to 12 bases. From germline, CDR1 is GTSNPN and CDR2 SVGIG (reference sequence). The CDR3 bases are TGTGCCTGGAACTTCCAATCGGACAATGAGCAGTTCTTC. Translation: CAWNFQSDNEQFF.

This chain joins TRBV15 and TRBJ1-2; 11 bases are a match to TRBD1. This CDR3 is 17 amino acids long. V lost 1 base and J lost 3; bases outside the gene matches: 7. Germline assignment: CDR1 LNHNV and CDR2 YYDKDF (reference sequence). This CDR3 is CATSRVGTGGDYYGYTF. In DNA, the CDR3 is TGTGCCACCAGCAGAGTTGGGACAGGGGGAGACTACTATGGCTACACCTTC.

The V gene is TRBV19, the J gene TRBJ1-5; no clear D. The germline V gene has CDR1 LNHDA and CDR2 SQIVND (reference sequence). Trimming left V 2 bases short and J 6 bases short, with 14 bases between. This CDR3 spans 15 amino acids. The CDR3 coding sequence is TGTGCCAGTAGTATACGTTCACTAGCTAGTCAGCCCCAGCATTTT. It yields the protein CASSIRSLASQPQHF.